This TCR beta chain was identified during a study of human T cells and chemical hapten exposure. Whole-study context: Patients additionally received therapeutic doses of diphenylcyclopropenone on the scalp once a week, and this continued throughout the approximately 26-week study. Study conclusions and caveats: Clustering by CDR3 similarity yielded significantly more large clusters from expanded TCRs than controls. Donor immune responses may differ from healthy people's, since all donors had alopecia.

This CDR3 is built from 13 residues. Germline V gives CDR1 KGHSH, CDR2 LQKENI. Losses at the gene ends were 3 bases for V and 8 bases for J; bases not matched to a gene: 2. Time point defined: pre-sensitization, week 0. As to treatment: therapeutic diphenylcyclopropenone sensitization with weekly scalp DPC. Individual cDNA molecules had unique molecular identifiers attached to them by the library. Each CDR3 protein is one row after TCRdb ran MiXCR on the RACE reads. The sample has 52,000 or so distinct CDR3 sequences, over 9% seen once. This clonotype has just a few counts. Its antigen is unidentified. This sequence joins TRBV18 and TRBJ2-1; TRBD1 aligns across 9 bases. This TCR was sampled from a man between 40 and 49 years old with alopecia areata. Some clones in this sample may be carry-over from other donors' samples. Source: whole blood, taken in connection with sensitization to the hapten diphenylcyclopropenone (DPC). CDR3 loop: CASSPGQGYEQFF. In DNA, the CDR3 is TGTGCCAGCTCACCGGGACAGGGCTATGAGCAGTTCTTC. The entire variable domain, with the rest obtained from reference TRBV18 and TRBJ2-1, is as follows: NAGVMQNPRHLVRRRGQEARLRCSPMKGHSHVYWYRQLPEEGLKFMVYLQKENIIDESGMPKERFSAEFPKEGPSILRIQQVVRGDSAAYFCASSPGQGYEQFFGPGTRLTVL.